This T cell receptor (beta chain) was sequenced for a study of beta chain features in type 1 diabetes. Study-wide results and limits: Across all four CD4+ subsets, people with type 1 diabetes showed modestly shorter TCRB CDR3s.

Points on this clone: The antigen is unknown.

Sequencing targeted expressed TCRB transcripts, as all isolated RNA had been reverse transcribed. TCRdb keeps only in-frame clones here, not all; method: immunoSEQ multiplex PCR. The sample carries more than 95,000 clones, under 30% recorded once. CDR3 length equals 16 residues. The V end lost 1 base, the J end lost 0 bases, and 11 bases lay between the germline ends. The V gene's germline CDR1 is SGHNT and CDR2 YENEEA. The source material was central memory CD4+ T cells from blood. The TCR comes from a young woman with type 1 diabetes. The chain joins TRBV11-3 to TRBJ2-3; tentative D call: TRBD1 (6 bases). The CDR3, as DNA: TGTGCCAGCAGCTTAGGTGGGGGCCACAGCACAGATACGCAGTATTTT. As protein: CASSLGGGHSTDTQYF.